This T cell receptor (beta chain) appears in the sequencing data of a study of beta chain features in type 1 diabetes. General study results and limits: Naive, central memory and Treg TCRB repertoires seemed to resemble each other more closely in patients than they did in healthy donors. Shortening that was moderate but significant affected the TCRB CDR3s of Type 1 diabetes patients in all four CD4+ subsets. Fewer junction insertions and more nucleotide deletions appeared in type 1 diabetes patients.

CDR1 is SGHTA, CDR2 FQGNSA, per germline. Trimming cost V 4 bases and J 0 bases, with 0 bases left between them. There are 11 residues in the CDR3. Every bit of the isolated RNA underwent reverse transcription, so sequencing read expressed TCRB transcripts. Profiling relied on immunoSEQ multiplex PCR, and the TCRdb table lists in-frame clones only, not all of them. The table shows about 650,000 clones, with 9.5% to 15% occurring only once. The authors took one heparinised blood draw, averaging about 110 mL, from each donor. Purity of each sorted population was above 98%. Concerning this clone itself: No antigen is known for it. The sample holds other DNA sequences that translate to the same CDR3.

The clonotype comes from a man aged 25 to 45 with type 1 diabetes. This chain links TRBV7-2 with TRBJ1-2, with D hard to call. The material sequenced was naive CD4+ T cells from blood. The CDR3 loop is CASSSNYGYTF. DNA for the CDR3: TGTGCCAGCAGCTCTAACTATGGCTACACCTTC.